This entry concerns a single TCR beta chain. Trimming stripped 7 bases from V and 1 base from J, with 16 bases between. This CDR3 has 15 residues. Germline assignment: CDR1 LGHNT and CDR2 FRNRAP. These data are taken from a study of blood T cell repertoires in COVID-19. Study overall: PBMCs, B-cell-depleted T cells, or T cells provided the cDNA or gDNA that made up the material.

Original analysis: Counts of nucleated cells, estimated from reference gene primer amplification, were obtained. Assay used: immunoSEQ multiplex PCR; TCRdb lists only in-frame clones, some missing. V and J calls and clone size are as listed in that table; D and trimming were resolved from the DNA. The table includes some 230,000 clones, around 83% detected once. Study members were between 18 and 89 years old and lived in fewer than 30 US regions. Participant reports of clinical history set cohort assignment. This TCR derives from a woman between 40 and 55 years old with acute COVID-19. Input material: PBMCs or T cells enriched from blood (not recorded which). V is TRBV12-5 and J is TRBJ1-1, with a tentative D call TRBD1 (5 bases). The CDR3 nucleotides read TGTGCTAGTGTAGCGCGGGGGAGGGAGAACACTGAAGCTTTCTTT. Protein sequence: CASVARGRENTEAFF.